This is a list of T cell receptor beta chains from one sample in a study of human T cells and chemical hapten exposure. In TCRdb, the RACE reads were re-called with MiXCR into one record per CDR3 protein. The repertoire holds tens of thousands of distinct CDR3 sequences, with about 9% as singletons. The material sequenced was whole blood, taken in connection with sensitization to the hapten diphenylcyclopropenone (DPC). Source of these receptors: a woman aged 40 to 50 with alopecia areata. Some clones in this sample may be carry-over from other donors' samples. CDR3s include the opening cysteine and the closing phenylalanine or tryptophan. Fields, in order: V gene, J gene, clone size, CDR3 protein. Size is omitted from some rows. Given values are once, few, many or a class for expanded clones.

>TRBV30|TRBJ1-5|-
CAWSIRGDQPQHF
>TRBV6-5|TRBJ2-2|-
CASSYSGLAGELFF
>TRBV28|TRBJ1-1|few
CASLGTEAFF
>TRBV15|TRBJ1-1|many
CATSSRTGTNTEAFF
>TRBV11-3|TRBJ2-3|-
CASSRSPRTGPNTQYF
>TRBV7-3|TRBJ2-5|many
CASSRAGRGETQYF
>TRBV6-2/TRBV6-3|TRBJ1-5|many
CASRGGMSNQPQHF
>TRBV3-1|TRBJ2-5|-
CASSQPGGIQETQYF
>TRBV12-3/TRBV12-4|TRBJ2-1|-
CASSLRQGHEQFF
>TRBV6-1|TRBJ2-2|many
CASRGQGANTGELFF
>TRBV6-2/TRBV6-3|TRBJ2-7|many
CASSSPHLSYEQYF
>TRBV10-3|TRBJ1-5|-
CAISRGQGQNQPQHF
>TRBV18|TRBJ1-1|many
CASSLLSQGARSDTEAFF
>TRBV20-1|TRBJ1-2|few
CSARDQGQADGYTF
>TRBV9|TRBJ1-5|-
CASSTGGYSNQPQHF
>TRBV5-1|TRBJ2-1|many
CASSPPGTSAYNEQFF
>TRBV10-3|TRBJ1-1|many
CAISESGTSAFF
>TRBV3-1|TRBJ1-1|-
CASSFAMNTEAFF
>TRBV7-2|TRBJ2-3|many
CASSPGLASTDTQYF
>TRBV11-1|TRBJ2-1|-
CASSLGTDKSSYNEQFF
>TRBV28|TRBJ1-3|-
CASTFQTGNTIYF
>TRBV21-1|TRBJ1-1|-
CASSKRPATGTEAFF
>TRBV4-2|TRBJ2-1|few
CASSQDIGGPNEQFF
>TRBV29-1|TRBJ1-3|-
CSVAGAGNTIYF
>TRBV6-5|TRBJ1-6|many
CASRVQGSYNSPLHF
>TRBV5-4|TRBJ1-5|many
CASSLGTDQPQHF
>TRBV7-3|TRBJ2-5|many
CASSLRSRAETQYF
>TRBV3-1|TRBJ1-6|-
CASSQVGGGNSPLHF
>TRBV4-1|TRBJ2-2|-
CASSQESRAATGELFF
>TRBV12-3/TRBV12-4|TRBJ2-1|-
CASSPGLAGLNEQFF
>TRBV2|TRBJ1-4|few
CASSERRTINEKLFF
>TRBV3-1|TRBJ2-5|many
CASSQEKTQYF
>TRBV29-1|TRBJ1-2|-
CSVEDPGNPHGYTF
>TRBV29-1|TRBJ1-3|-
CSVVLSQGLSGNTIYF
>TRBV7-3|TRBJ2-1|few
CASSGRLYNEQFF
>TRBV7-9|TRBJ1-3|many
CASSPGASGNTIYF
>TRBV3-1|TRBJ1-5|-
CASSQSGTGFSSNQPQHF